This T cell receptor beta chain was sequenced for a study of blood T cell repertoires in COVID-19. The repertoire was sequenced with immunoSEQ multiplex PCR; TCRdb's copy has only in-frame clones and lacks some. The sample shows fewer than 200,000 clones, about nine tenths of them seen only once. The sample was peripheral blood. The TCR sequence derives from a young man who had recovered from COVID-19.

The CDR3 loop is CASSPTGGTWYEQYF. CDR3 coding DNA: TGTGCCAGCAGCCCTACAGGGGGCACTTGGTACGAGCAGTACTTC. The gene calls are TRBV6-2 or TRBV6-3 and TRBJ2-7, with 9 nucleotides matching TRBD1. CDR1 is MNHEY and CDR2 is SVGEGT in the germline V gene. Trimming cost V 6 bases and J 4 bases; bases outside gene matches: 10. The CDR3 spans 15 residues.